This T cell receptor (beta chain) came from a study of Graves' ophthalmopathy and Graves' hyperthyroidism. For repertoire sequencing, the TCR beta CDR3 regions were amplified from RNA transcripts. In the first round, RT-PCR was carried out with HTBI primers, and a multiplex PCR formed the second round. TCRdb recomputed calls from the multiplex PCR reads with MiXCR, one row per CDR3 protein. The sample lists about 150,000 distinct CDR3 sequences; around two fifths were seen once. This CDR3 has 13 amino acids. V lost 5 bases and J 3 bases, leaving 10 bases between the germline ends. Ten or more counts support this clonotype.

The chain uses TRBV12-3 or TRBV12-4 and TRBJ1-2; D is undetermined. This TCR was sampled from a woman in her forties with Graves' ophthalmopathy. The sequenced material came from peripheral blood. The CDR3 region has the DNA TGTGCCAGCAGTACACACCGGTACTATGGCTACACCTTC. As protein: CASSTHRYYGYTF.